This T cell receptor (beta chain) came from a study of identical twins. V dropped 3 bases and J dropped 4 bases, with 16 bases sitting between them. The CDR3 is made up of 15 amino acids. Germline V gene sequence: CDR1 DFQATT, CDR2 SNEGSKA (reference sequence). This clonotype was counted between two and nine times. A single record per CDR3 protein comes from TCRdb applying MiXCR to the 5' RACE reads. The sample has 400,000 to 650,000 distinct CDR3 sequences; 22% are singletons. A further study also used this sample, focusing on T cells expressing NK-cell markers.

The origin of this receptor is a woman aged 18-29 years in good health. V is TRBV20-1 and J is TRBJ1-3; no clear D. The sequenced sample was CD4+ T cells sorted from blood. In DNA form, the CDR3 reads TGCAGTGCTAGGAATCTTGCGGGCTCCGGAAACACCATATATTTT. This sequence encodes CSARNLAGSGNTIYF.